These 13 T cell receptor beta chains share one sample of origin, sequenced in a study of response to subunit inactivated influenza vaccine. TCRdb fed the RT-PCR reads into MiXCR, producing one record per CDR3 protein. The table has about 700,000 distinct CDR3 sequences, around 15% seen once. This specimen consisted of PBMCs from blood, obtained 14 days before vaccination. These receptors came from a man aged 50 to 60 who received an inactivated influenza vaccine.

This clonotype occurred a few times. For the CDR3, the DNA is TGTGCCAGCAGTTTACAAAACCAAGAGACCCAGTACTTC. Its translation: CASSLQNQETQYF. V and J are TRBV12-3 or TRBV12-4 and TRBJ2-5; D gene ambiguous. The CDR3 loop spans 13 amino acids. V gave up 2 bases and J gave up 0 bases, with 4 bases separating them.

There are a few counts of this clonotype. The chain recombines TRBV4-1 with TRBJ1-1; TRBD1 matches at 8 bases. The CDR3 is made up of 19 amino acids. V shed 0 bases, J shed 1 base, and the junction held 13 bases outside the gene matches. Germline lookup yields CDR1 MGHRA and CDR2 YSYEKL. CDR3: CASSQERGAGGWRNTEAFF. Here the CDR3 DNA reads TGCGCCAGCAGCCAAGAAAGGGGAGCAGGGGGCTGGAGGAACACTGAAGCTTTCTTT.

V gene TRBV19 combines with J gene TRBJ1-2; 7 bases match TRBD1. The CDR3 sequence is 12 residues long. V was clipped by 11 bases and J by 2 bases; unmatched bases: 5. Germline V lookup: CDR1 LNHDA, CDR2 SQIVND (reference sequence). CDR3 protein: CAGRQGNYGYTF. The DNA of the CDR3 is TGTGCCGGAAGACAGGGAAACTATGGCTACACCTTC.

This chain connects TRBV10-3 to TRBJ1-5; possibly TRBD1 for D (5 bases). CDR3 length: 14 residues. Trimming took off 10 bases at V and 0 bases at J, with 13 bases between the two ends. Germline CDR1 reads ENHRY; CDR2 reads SYGVKD. The CDR3 loop reads CASRQPSSNQPQHF. The CDR3 DNA follows: TGTGCCAGCAGACAGCCCAGTAGCAATCAGCCCCAGCATTTT.

In this sample, this clonotype turned up many times. The chain links TRBV27 to TRBJ1-6; possibly TRBD1 for D (5 bases). The V and J ends lost 4 bases and 10 bases respectively, with 14 bases between them. CDR1 is MNHEY, CDR2 SMNVEV, per germline (reference sequence). The CDR3 is 14 amino acids. This CDR3 reads CASSWDSARSPLHF. The CDR3 DNA reads as TGTGCCAGCAGTTGGGACTCAGCGAGGTCACCCCTCCACTTT.

The J gene is TRBJ2-5, the V gene TRBV20-1, with 8 bases fitting TRBD1. Trimming cost V 6 bases and J 8 bases; bases outside gene matches: 14. Germline lookup yields CDR1 DFQATT and CDR2 SNEGSKA (reference sequence). The CDR3 has 14 residues. The CDR3 DNA sequence: TGCAGTGCACAGCCAGGGGGCGTCTTAGGAACCCAGTACTTC. Protein: CSAQPGGVLGTQYF.

The chain has TRBV30 and TRBJ2-5; D remains unclear. V was cut by 0 bases and J by 5 bases, with 10 bases left in between. Germline loops: CDR1 GTSNPN, CDR2 SVGIG (reference sequence). The CDR3 runs to 13 residues. CDR3 bases: TGTGCCTGGAGTGTACTCAGAAGGGAGACCCAGTACTTC. As protein: CAWSVLRRETQYF.

This clonotype appeared a few times. The chain joins TRBV2 to TRBJ2-7; D uncertain. The CDR3 runs to 13 residues. Deletions cut 6 bases from V and 5 bases from J, with 14 bases between. Germline assignment: CDR1 SNHLY and CDR2 FYNNEI. In DNA, the CDR3 is TGTGCCAGCAGACGGACCGCCAAGGACGAGCAGTACTTC. This translates into CASRRTAKDEQYF. Full variable domain (outside the CDR3, taken from reference TRBV2 and TRBJ2-7): EPEVTQTPSHQVTQMGQEVILRCVPISNHLYFYWYRQILGQKVEFLVSFYNNEISEKSEIFDDQFSVERPDGSNFTLKIRSTKLEDSAMYFCASRRTAKDEQYFGPGTRLTVT.

The chain is built from TRBV3-1 and TRBJ2-1, with D perhaps given as TRBD1 or TRBD2 (5 bases each). V dropped 4 bases and J dropped 5 bases, with 15 bases sitting between them. Germline V gene data show CDR1 as LGHDT and CDR2 as YNNKEL (reference sequence). The CDR3 loop spans 15 amino acids. CDR3 bases: TGTGCCAGCAGCCGGGGGTGGGGCCCCAACAATGAGCAGTTCTTC. Encoded protein: CASSRGWGPNNEQFF.

This chain uses TRBV11-1 with TRBJ2-7; TRBD1 is a possible D gene (8 bases). The V gene's germline CDR1 is SGHAT and CDR2 FQDESV (reference sequence). V lost 3 bases and J lost 4, with 19 bases in between. CDR3 length: 16 residues. The CDR3 sequence is CASSFQRGQGGYEQYF. The CDR3 region has the DNA TGTGCCAGCAGCTTCCAGCGTGGACAGGGAGGGTACGAGCAGTACTTC.

The rearrangement links TRBV27 to TRBJ1-5; 9 positions agree with TRBD1. Germline lookup yields CDR1 MNHEY and CDR2 SMNVEV (reference sequence). The junction had 10 bases not matched to a gene; V was cut back by 5 bases and J by 5 bases. This CDR3 region has 16 residues. The CDR3 bases are TGTGCCAGCAGTACCCGACAGGGACAGGGTCATCAGCCCCAGCATTTT. Translating it yields CASSTRQGQGHQPQHF.

As for this clonotype: A read error may produce the germline difference seen at one junction end. The chain joins TRBV5-1 to TRBJ2-5, with a tentative D call TRBD1 (5 bases). CDR3 length: 15 residues. Looked up from germline, CDR1 is SGHRS and CDR2 is YFSETQ. The CDR3 bases are TGCGCCAGCAGCTTGGGAGGACACCAACAAGTGACCCAGTACTTC. The encoded protein is CASSLGGHQQVTQYF.

The rearrangement uses TRBV27 and TRBJ2-3; the match to TRBD1 covers 9 bases. Germline V gene sequence: CDR1 MNHEY, CDR2 SMNVEV (reference sequence). This CDR3 region has 15 residues. V trimming: 7 bases; J trimming: 2 bases; junction bases outside the gene matches: 7. The CDR3 here is CASNPGTGSTDTQYF. CDR3 in DNA: TGTGCCAGCAACCCCGGGACAGGGTCCACAGATACGCAGTATTTT.